These 18 T cell receptor beta chains were sequenced from one sample in a study of T cell changes during pregnancy in multiple sclerosis. The method was immunoSEQ multiplex PCR; TCRdb's version includes in-frame clones alone and lacks a portion of them. The sample lists 60,000 or so clones, about 91% occurring once. The material sequenced was peripheral blood, taken before pregnancy. Source of these receptors: a female donor with multiple sclerosis, enrolled in a pregnancy study.

V is TRBV27 and J is TRBJ1-3; no definite D call. CDR3 size: 14 residues. V dropped 3 bases and J dropped 4 bases, with 10 bases sitting between them. CDR1 is MNHEY, CDR2 SMNVEV, per germline (reference sequence). CDR3 in DNA: TGTGCCAGCAGTTTCGTGCCAGTAGGAAACACCATATATTTT. It encodes CASSFVPVGNTIYF.

This chain links TRBV11-1 with TRBJ2-7; D remains ambiguous. Germline loops: CDR1 SGHAT, CDR2 FQDESV (reference sequence). Between the trimmed V and J ends, which lost 2 bases and 5 bases, there was a span of 10 bases. The CDR3 covers 13 residues. The CDR3, as DNA: TGTGCCAGCAGCTTATTTGCGAGGAACGAGCAGTACTTC. Translated, it gives CASSLFARNEQYF. The whole variable domain, filled in from reference TRBV11-1 and TRBJ2-7, reads EAEVAQSPRYKITEKSQAVAFWCDPISGHATLYWYRQILGQGPELLVQFQDESVVDDSQLPKDRFSAERLKGVDSTLKIQPAELGDSAMYLCASSLFARNEQYFGPGTRLTVT.

The chain recombines TRBV4-1 with TRBJ1-3, with TRBD1 matching 8 bases. The CDR3 totals 15 residues. J lost 4 bases, V lost 6 bases, and 8 bases had no gene match. Per germline, CDR1 MGHRA and CDR2 YSYEKL. For the CDR3, the DNA is TGCGCCAGCAGTCGTGGACAGGGACCGGGAAACACCATATATTTT. Its translation: CASSRGQGPGNTIYF.

The V and J genes are TRBV5-4 and TRBJ1-2; 10 bases agree with TRBD1. The CDR3 totals 15 residues. V lost 2 bases to trimming and J lost 4 bases; unmatched junction nucleotides: 5. CDR1 is SGHNT and CDR2 is YYREEE in the germline V gene (reference sequence). The CDR3 region has the DNA TGTGCCAGCAGCTTCGAAGGGACAGGGGTCTATGGCTACACCTTC. Amino acids: CASSFEGTGVYGYTF.

This clone occurred a few times. J is TRBJ1-1 and V is TRBV29-1; D gene ambiguous. The CDR3 covers 12 residues. CDR1 and CDR2 from the germline V gene are SQVTM and ANQGSEA. V lost 2 bases and J 5 bases, leaving 9 bases between the germline ends. The CDR3 loop is CSVESSRTEAFF. The DNA of the CDR3 is TGCAGCGTTGAAAGCTCTCGGACTGAAGCTTTCTTT.

The chain combines TRBV9 with TRBJ2-2, with 8 bases lining up with TRBD1. With V trimmed by 0 bases and J by 7 bases, 5 bases remained unmatched. Germline V lookup: CDR1 SGDLS, CDR2 YYNGEE. This CDR3 contains 15 residues. CDR3 DNA sequence: TGTGCCAGCAGCGTAGTACAGGGGGTGGTCGGGGAGCTGTTTTTT. Translating gives CASSVVQGVVGELFF.

V gene TRBV19 combines with J gene TRBJ1-2, with no clear D. V shed 0 bases and J shed 0 bases, with 11 bases lying between them. The CDR3 runs to 16 residues. The germline gives CDR1 LNHDA, CDR2 SQIVND (reference sequence). The CDR3 loop reads CASSIDASGANYGYTF. CDR3 DNA: TGTGCCAGTAGTATAGATGCGTCGGGAGCTAACTATGGCTACACCTTC.

The rearrangement links TRBV25-1 to TRBJ1-5; D remains ambiguous. This CDR3 has 14 residues. The V end lost 3 bases, the J end lost 10 bases, and 16 bases lay between the germline ends. CDR1 is MGHDK and CDR2 is SYGVNS in the germline V gene. CDR3 nucleotides: TGTGCCAGCAGTGACACTACTCCCGGTGGACCCCAGCATTTT. Protein: CASSDTTPGGPQHF.

V gene TRBV7-3 combines with J gene TRBJ1-2; D might be TRBD1 (6 bases). CDR3 length equals 13 residues. V lost 5 bases, J lost 8 bases, and 15 bases lay in between. From germline, CDR1 is SGHTA and CDR2 FQGTGA. In DNA, the CDR3 is TGTGCCAGCAGCCCTCAAGGGGGTAGAGGCTACACCTTC. Its translation is CASSPQGGRGYTF.

The rearrangement links TRBV7-2 to TRBJ1-3; D may be TRBD1 (5 bases). This CDR3 contains 15 residues. Looked up from germline, CDR1 is SGHTA and CDR2 is FQGNSA. Trimming took 5 bases from V and 0 from J, leaving 11 bases between them. CDR3 loop: CASSRGFPSGNTIYF. The CDR3 nucleotides are TGTGCCAGCAGCCGGGGGTTCCCCTCTGGAAACACCATATATTTT. The variable domain in full, with the rest retrieved from reference TRBV7-2 and TRBJ1-3, is GAGVSQSPSNKVTEKGKDVELRCDPISGHTALYWYRQSLGQGLEFLIYFQGNSAPDKSGLPSDRFSAERTGGSVSTLTIQRTQQEDSAVYLCASSRGFPSGNTIYFGEGSWLTVV.

This clone was observed once. J is TRBJ2-6 and V is TRBV5-4; D may be TRBD1 (5 bases). Trimming cost V 0 bases and J 2 bases, with 6 bases left between them. Germline V gives CDR1 SGHNT, CDR2 YYREEE (reference sequence). The CDR3 covers 15 residues. The DNA for the CDR3 is TGTGCCAGCAGCTTGGCCAGGGCTGGGGCCAACGTCCTGACTTTC. Its protein product is CASSLARAGANVLTF. The variable domain in full, completed from reference TRBV5-4 and TRBJ2-6, reads ETGVTQSPTHLIKTRGQQVTLRCSSQSGHNTVSWYQQALGQGPQFIFQYYREEENGRGNFPPRFSGLQFPNYSSELNVNALELDDSALYLCASSLARAGANVLTFGAGSRLTVL.

This chain joins TRBV12-5 and TRBJ2-6, with 9 bases matching TRBD1. The ends lost 5 bases at V and 0 bases at J; junction bases unmatched: 8. The CDR3 extends over 18 amino acids. From germline, CDR1 is LGHNT and CDR2 FRNRAP. The CDR3 nucleotides read TGTGCTAGTGGTCCGACAGGGGGATTCCTCTCTGGGGCCAACGTCCTGACTTTC. This translates into CASGPTGGFLSGANVLTF. The variable domain in full, with the rest retrieved from reference TRBV12-5 and TRBJ2-6, is DARVTQTPRHKVTEMGQEVTMRCQPILGHNTVFWYRQTMMQGLELLAYFRNRAPLDDSGMPKDRFSAEMPDATLATLKIQPSEPRDSAVYFCASGPTGGFLSGANVLTFGAGSRLTVL.

A few counts support this clone. The chain joins TRBV20-1 to TRBJ1-1; D not certain. CDR1 and CDR2 from the germline V gene are DFQATT and SNEGSKA (reference sequence). This CDR3 has 10 residues. The V end was cut by 7 bases, the J end by 5 bases, with 8 bases between. The CDR3 sequence is CSGPGTEAFF. CDR3 sequence (DNA): TGCAGTGGGCCGGGAACTGAAGCTTTCTTT.

This clone was seen once. The rearrangement uses TRBV28 and TRBJ1-1; 7 nucleotides line up with TRBD1. Germline lookup yields CDR1 MDHEN and CDR2 SYDVKM. The junction had 3 bases not matched to a gene; V was cut back by 7 bases and J by 4 bases. The CDR3 runs 12 residues. The CDR3, as DNA: TGTGCCAGCAAGACAGGGCTCACTGAAGCTTTCTTT. Translating gives CASKTGLTEAFF.

The count of this clone is one. Its ends do not fully match the called genes, so a read error is possible. The chain recombines TRBV19 with TRBJ1-2, with 7 nucleotides matching TRBD1. Germline V gene lookup returns CDR1 LNHDA and CDR2 SQIVND (reference sequence). The CDR3 length is 13 residues. CDR3 sequence (DNA): TGTGCCAGTGGTATGGCGACAGGGAATGGCTACACCTTC. Encoded protein: CASGMATGNGYTF.

The sample holds a few counts of this clone. The chain recombines TRBV2 with TRBJ2-7; possibly TRBD2 for D (5 bases). Trimming removed 8 bases at V and 0 bases at J, with 17 bases between. The CDR3 loop spans 15 amino acids. Germline V lookup: CDR1 SNHLY, CDR2 FYNNEI. CDR3 DNA sequence: TGTGCCAGCCGGGAACCGGACGGAAGCTCCTACGAGCAGTACTTC. Encoded protein: CASREPDGSSYEQYF.

Here the CDR3 DNA reads TGCGCCAGCAGCCAAGACCGAGGAGACTCTGGAAACACCATATATTTT. As protein: CASSQDRGDSGNTIYF. This sequence joins TRBV4-3 and TRBJ1-3; D unresolved. Germline V lookup: CDR1 LGHNA, CDR2 YSLEER. V was shortened by 0 bases and J by 0 bases, with 9 bases between the two germline ends. This CDR3 comprises 16 residues.

The J gene is TRBJ1-6, the V gene TRBV4-1; 11 bases are a match to TRBD1. The germline V gene encodes CDR1 MGHRA and CDR2 YSYEKL. Losses at the gene ends were 0 bases for V and 10 bases for J; bases not matched to a gene: 5. This CDR3 is 16 amino acids long. CDR3 in amino acids: CASSQEVGQGVSPLHF. CDR3 DNA: TGCGCCAGCAGCCAAGAAGTGGGACAGGGGGTATCACCCCTCCACTTT.